This passage covers 12 T cell receptor beta chains from one sample sequenced in a study of CD8 T cell repertoires and HIV-1 epitope variants. The repertoire was sequenced with immunoSEQ multiplex PCR; TCRdb's copy has only in-frame clones and lacks some. The profile shows around 2,500 clones, about 61% of them singletons. No cognate antigen is known for these TCRs. Sequencing was done on a sample of cultured CD8+ T cells derived from PBMCs. The origin of the receptors is a male donor with HIV.

The chain recombines TRBV10-3 with TRBJ1-5; D call uncertain. The CDR3 sequence is 12 residues long. Germline-derived CDR1 and CDR2 are ENHRY and SYGVKD. V lost 2 bases to trimming and J lost 7 bases, with 6 bases between them. The CDR3 DNA is TGTGCCATCAGTGAGCAGAACCAGCCCCAGCATTTT. Amino acids: CAISEQNQPQHF.

The CDR3 is CASSLGSGRNTEAFF. Here the CDR3 DNA reads TGTGCCAGCAGCTTAGGTTCAGGTAGGAACACTGAAGCTTTCTTT. This rearrangement joins TRBV11-3 to TRBJ1-1; D unclear. Germline CDR1 is SGHNT and CDR2 is YENEEA. V gave up 1 base and J gave up 1 base, with 10 bases separating them. The CDR3 loop spans 15 amino acids. Filled out from reference TRBV11-3 and TRBJ1-1, the complete variable domain reads EAGVVQSPRYKIIEKKQPVAFWCNPISGHNTLYWYLQNLGQGPELLIRYENEEAVDDSQLPKDRFSAERLKGVDSTLKIQPAELGDSAVYLCASSLGSGRNTEAFFGQGTRLTVV.

The chain uses TRBV6-4 and TRBJ2-3; 7 nucleotides match TRBD1. The CDR3 covers 14 residues. Trimming at V came to 3 bases and at J to 4 bases, leaving 4 bases not matched to a gene. Germline V lookup: CDR1 MRHNA, CDR2 SNTAGT. The DNA for the CDR3 is TGTGCCAGCAGTGAAGAGGGGGCGGCAGATACGCAGTATTTT. Amino acid sequence: CASSEEGAADTQYF.

This rearrangement joins TRBV19 to TRBJ2-5; TRBD1 or TRBD2 may be the D gene (5 bases each). V dropped 1 base and J dropped 4 bases, with 10 bases sitting between them. The CDR3 has 14 residues. Germline CDR1 is LNHDA and CDR2 is SQIVND (reference sequence). The CDR3: CASSIGGGRETQYF. The CDR3 DNA follows: TGTGCCAGTAGTATAGGTGGGGGTAGAGAGACCCAGTACTTC.

The J gene is TRBJ2-1, the V gene TRBV4-2, with 9 bases lining up with TRBD1. This CDR3 is 16 amino acids long. Germline trimming cut 4 bases from V and 7 bases from J; bases unmatched to any gene: 11. The V gene's germline CDR1 is LGHNA and CDR2 YNFKEQ. Here the CDR3 DNA reads TGTGCCAGCAGCCGGTTCGTGGAACAGGGGGCTAATGAGCAGTTCTTC. Translating gives CASSRFVEQGANEQFF.

There are a few counts of this clone. The V and J genes are TRBV4-1 and TRBJ2-7; D is possibly TRBD2 (5 bases). The V gene's germline CDR1 is MGHRA and CDR2 YSYEKL. The CDR3 contains 15 residues. The V and J ends lost 1 base and 4 bases respectively, with 14 bases between them. This CDR3 reads CASSQGAHGNYEQYF. The CDR3 DNA reads as TGCGCCAGCAGCCAAGGGGCGCACGGGAATTACGAGCAGTACTTC.

The count of this clone is one. The rearrangement joins TRBV19 to TRBJ2-7, with a weak D call TRBD1 (6 bases). The CDR3 runs to 12 residues. The germline gives CDR1 LNHDA, CDR2 SQIVND (reference sequence). V lost 8 bases, J lost 3 bases, and 11 bases lay in between. Here the CDR3 reads CASGGLGYEQYF. CDR3 bases: TGTGCCAGTGGGGGCCTGGGCTACGAGCAGTACTTC.

This clone was detected a few times. The rearrangement links TRBV14 to TRBJ2-1; the D is unclear. CDR3 size: 15 residues. V was clipped by 0 bases and J by 2 bases, with 8 bases between them. In germline, CDR1 is SGHDN, CDR2 FVKESK. CDR3 in DNA: TGTGCCAGCAGCCAAGATCGGAAGCCCTACAATGAGCAGTTCTTC. Amino acid sequence: CASSQDRKPYNEQFF.

V and J are TRBV7-3 and TRBJ2-7; a possible D gene is TRBD2 (6 bases). Per the germline V gene, CDR1 is SGHTA and CDR2 is FQGTGA. This CDR3 has 12 residues. V lost 2 bases and J 6 bases, leaving 8 bases between the germline ends. The CDR3 region has the DNA TGTGCCAGCAGCTTACGAGCGGGCGAGCAGTACTTC. Encoded protein: CASSLRAGEQYF.

The CDR3 DNA reads TGTGCCAGCAGCTACGTGGAGACACACTACGAGCAGTACTTC. Its protein product is CASSYVETHYEQYF. The rearrangement joins TRBV6-6 to TRBJ2-7, with D hard to call. Trimming cost V 6 bases and J 3 bases, with 15 bases left between them. The CDR3 sequence is 14 residues long. Per the germline V gene, CDR1 is MNHNY and CDR2 is SVGAGI (reference sequence).

The CDR3 here is CASHNTQVTYEQYF. The CDR3 DNA reads as TGTGCCAGCCATAACACACAGGTTACCTACGAGCAGTACTTC. The chain carries TRBV6-1 and TRBJ2-7; maybe TRBD1 (5 bases). Trimming took off 8 bases at V and 2 bases at J, with 16 bases between the two ends. In germline, CDR1 is MNHNS, CDR2 SASEGT. CDR3 length equals 14 residues.

This clone was observed a few times. The chain joins TRBV5-4 to TRBJ2-7; 8 bases align to TRBD2. Per the germline V gene, CDR1 is SGHNT and CDR2 is YYREEE (reference sequence). The CDR3 consists of 14 residues. Losses at the gene ends were 0 bases for V and 5 bases for J; bases not matched to a gene: 4. This CDR3 reads CASSLGGGNNEQYF. The DNA for the CDR3 is TGTGCCAGCAGCTTGGGCGGGGGGAACAACGAGCAGTACTTC.